This TCR beta chain was captured by sequencing in a study of T cell repertoires in cytomegalovirus infection. The germline V gene encodes CDR1 GTSNPN and CDR2 SVGIG (reference sequence). This CDR3 has 15 amino acids. Trimming shortened V by 3 bases and J by 4 bases, and 15 bases separated the two germline ends. A remark on this clonotype: Its antigen is unknown.

TCRdb analysed the reads with MiXCR anew, one entry per CDR3 protein. The table has about 89,000 distinct CDR3 sequences, approximately 32% seen once. V and J are TRBV30 and TRBJ1-4; D not resolved. The material sequenced was CD8+ T cells from cultured PBMCs, taken from culture after CMV antigen stimulation. The TCR comes from a human donor in good health (CMV status not recorded). Some clones in this sample may be carry-over from other donors' samples. Here the CDR3 reads CAWRGRHIVNEKLFF. The CDR3 DNA sequence: TGTGCCTGGAGAGGTCGGCACATCGTTAATGAAAAACTGTTTTTT.